These T cell receptor beta chains were read from a single sample in a study of neoadjuvant nivolumab and ipilimumab in lung cancer. This table comes from immunoSEQ multiplex PCR, and its TCRdb copy is limited to in-frame clones, with some not included. The table shows around 7,500 clones, with about nine tenths occurring only once. The sequences come from tumor tissue, collected after neoadjuvant nivolumab, alone or with ipilimumab, at or shortly before surgery. These receptor sequences come from an adult with non-small cell lung cancer. Some clones in this sample may be carry-over from other donors' samples. CDR3s include the opening cysteine and the closing phenylalanine or tryptophan. Each record gives: CDR3 length, V gene, D gene, J gene, clone size, CDR3 protein, CDR3 DNA. A D gene is named only where the DNA matches it firmly. Only part of the rows carry a size: once, few, many, or a class if the clone is expanded.

15	TRBV28	-	TRBJ2-7	-	CASSFPGESAYEQYF	TGTGCCAGCAGTTTTCCAGGGGAATCGGCCTACGAGCAGTACTTC
13	TRBV5-1	-	TRBJ2-1	-	CASREGGLNEQFF	TGCGCCAGCAGAGAGGGCGGTTTGAATGAGCAGTTCTTC
13	TRBV27	TRBD1	TRBJ2-2	-	CASRQGMGGELFF	TGTGCCAGTAGACAGGGGATGGGCGGGGAGCTGTTTTTT
13	TRBV6-6	TRBD1	TRBJ2-7	-	CASTPTGVYEQYF	TGTGCCAGCACCCCGACAGGGGTATACGAGCAGTACTTC
16	TRBV19	-	TRBJ1-1	once	CASSMTGGRLGTEAFF	TGTGCCAGTAGTATGACCGGGGGCAGGCTCGGCACTGAAGCTTTCTTT
17	TRBV7-2	TRBD2	TRBJ2-3	-	CASSFLRTSGKTDTQYF	TGTGCCAGCAGCTTCCTCCGGACTAGCGGCAAAACAGATACGCAGTATTTT
11	TRBV7-2	-	TRBJ2-3	once	CASTASDTQYF	TGTGCCAGCACCGCTAGCGATACGCAGTATTTT
15	TRBV5-5	-	TRBJ2-6	-	CASSFGGSGANVLTF	TGTGCCAGCAGCTTCGGAGGTTCTGGGGCCAACGTCCTGACTTTC
13	TRBV5-1	TRBD1	TRBJ2-7	-	CASSSTGGDEQYF	TGCGCCAGCAGCTCCACAGGGGGAGACGAGCAGTACTTC
16	TRBV19	-	TRBJ2-3	-	CASSIKATFSTDTQYF	TGTGCCAGTAGTATAAAGGCTACCTTTAGCACAGATACGCAGTATTTT